This T cell receptor beta chain was obtained from a study of identical twins. The study's findings and limits: Cross-sectional statistics, not tracking of the same donors, supported the conclusions.

This CDR3 spans 15 amino acids. CDR1 is SGHNT and CDR2 is YYREEE in the germline V gene (reference sequence). V was trimmed by 1 base and J by 2 bases, leaving 12 bases between them. The authors used template switching to add a universal primer site and gave cDNA unique molecular identifiers. TCRdb recomputed calls from the 5' RACE reads with MiXCR, one row per CDR3 protein. This table has hundreds of thousands of distinct CDR3 sequences, approximately 8% appearing once. A note on this clonotype: Its antigen remains unidentified.

This sample also appeared in a second study, on yellow fever vaccine responses in identical twins. That paper adds: Reportedly, the response of twins' T cells to the vaccine seemed partly convergent, partly personalized.

This clonotype was obtained from a woman aged 18 to 35 in good health. What was sequenced was memory (CD45RO+) T cells sorted from blood. This chain links TRBV5-4 with TRBJ2-5; possible D gene TRBD2, 6 bases. DNA of the CDR3: TGTGCCAGCAGCTTGTCGTCTAGCGCACAAGAGACCCAGTACTTC. This codes for CASSLSSSAQETQYF.